A selection of T cell receptor beta chains follows, all from one sample in a study of control samples from healthy donors and cancer patients. Clones were read by immunoSEQ multiplex PCR, and TCRdb kept only the in-frame ones, dropping some. The table records around 130,000 clones, more than 75% of them present only once. The sequenced sample consisted of blood. These receptors all come from a man aged 25 to 40 in good health. Each CDR3 is given with its conserved first and last residue. A D gene is named only where the DNA matches it firmly. The listing skips clone size in some rows; elsewhere it reads once, few, many or a size class.

CDR3 protein | CDR3 DNA | J gene | clone size | D gene | V gene
CASSQGQLFEYTF | TGTGCCAGCAGCCAGGGACAGTTATTCGAGTACACCTTC | TRBJ1-2 | NA | TRBD1 | TRBV14
CASTGGGQPQHF | TGTGCCAGCACCGGGGGGGGGCAGCCCCAGCATTTT | TRBJ1-5 | NA | NA | TRBV6-5
CASSQDGQVGLAFF | TGTGCCAGCAGCCAAGATGGGCAGGTCGGGCTAGCTTTCTTT | TRBJ1-1 | NA | NA | TRBV4-2
CASSLQGPKETQYF | TGTGCCAGCAGTTTGCAGGGGCCCAAGGAGACCCAGTACTTC | TRBJ2-5 | NA | NA | TRBV28
CASGPAGTGELFF | TGTGCTAGTGGTCCCGCGGGCACCGGGGAGCTGTTTTTT | TRBJ2-2 | NA | NA | TRBV12-5
CAWRRGGARSELFF | TGTGCCTGGAGACGGGGGGGCGCAAGATCTGAACTGTTTTTT | TRBJ1-4 | NA | NA | TRBV30
CASSLEDFYTGELFF | TGTGCCAGCAGCTTAGAGGACTTTTACACCGGGGAGCTGTTTTTT | TRBJ2-2 | NA | NA | TRBV7-8
CATRGTASIGELFF | TGTGCCACCAGGGGGACAGCGAGCATTGGGGAGCTGTTTTTT | TRBJ2-2 | NA | TRBD1 | TRBV24-1
CASSFGGGNYGYTF | TGTGCCAGCAGCTTCGGCGGGGGCAACTATGGCTACACCTTC | TRBJ1-2 | once | NA | TRBV11-2
CASSLTGLANEKLFF | TGTGCCAGCAGCTTAACAGGGCTTGCTAATGAAAAACTGTTTTTT | TRBJ1-4 | NA | NA | TRBV7-2
CASGRGQTDEKLFF | TGTGCCAGCGGCCGGGGACAGACTGATGAAAAACTGTTTTTT | TRBJ1-4 | NA | TRBD1 | TRBV9
CASSPRTSGGTGELFF | TGTGCCAGCAGCCCCCGGACTAGCGGGGGGACCGGGGAGCTGTTTTTT | TRBJ2-2 | NA | TRBD2 | TRBV7-3
CASSGTLNTEAFF | TGTGCCAGTAGTGGGACATTGAACACTGAAGCTTTCTTT | TRBJ1-1 | NA | NA | TRBV19
CASSYSKAQGYGYTF | TGTGCCAGCAGTTACTCGAAGGCGCAGGGATATGGCTACACCTTC | TRBJ1-2 | NA | NA | TRBV6-5
CASSQDRGVGPTRSYNEQFF | TGTGCCAGCAGCCAAGATCGAGGGGTTGGCCCTACTCGCTCCTACAATGAGCAGTTCTTC | TRBJ2-1 | NA | NA | TRBV14
CATSDLGQGRCLNYGYTF | TGTGCCACCAGTGATCTCGGACAGGGGCGATGCCTTAACTATGGCTACACCTTC | TRBJ1-2 | NA | TRBD1 | TRBV24-1
CATSDSDQPQHF | TGTGCCACCAGTGACAGTGATCAGCCCCAGCATTTT | TRBJ1-5 | NA | NA | TRBV24-1
CASSLRVLMNTEAFF | TGTGCCAGCAGCTTGCGGGTTCTAATGAACACTGAAGCTTTCTTT | TRBJ1-1 | NA | NA | TRBV5-6
CASSLRDGYNEQFF | TGTGCCAGCAGCCTCCGGGACGGTTACAATGAGCAGTTCTTC | TRBJ2-1 | NA | NA | TRBV11-2
CASSPGLSEPQHF | TGTGCCAGCTCACCAGGGTTGTCCGAGCCCCAGCATTTT | TRBJ1-5 | NA | NA | TRBV18
CASSATEAQPQHF | TGTGCCAGCAGTGCGACTGAAGCTCAGCCCCAGCATTTT | TRBJ1-5 | NA | NA | TRBV6-4
CASSLDRQEAYGYTF | TGTGCCAGCAGCTTAGATCGCCAGGAGGCCTATGGCTACACCTTC | TRBJ1-2 | once | NA | TRBV11-2
CASSFRQGVSYTQYF | TGCGCCAGCAGCTTCAGACAGGGGGTTTCTTATACGCAGTATTTT | TRBJ2-3 | NA | TRBD1 | TRBV5-1
CASSRRVDSPLHF | TGTGCCAGCAGTCGAAGAGTGGATTCACCCCTCCACTTT | TRBJ1-6 | NA | NA | TRBV7-2
CASSLEGRGHETQYF | TGCGCCAGCAGCTTGGAGGGCAGGGGGCACGAGACCCAGTACTTC | TRBJ2-5 | NA | TRBD1 | TRBV5-1
CASSLARGQETQYF | TGTGCCAGCAGCTTAGCGAGGGGGCAAGAGACCCAGTACTTC | TRBJ2-5 | NA | NA | TRBV7-9
CASSPDRGLQPQHF | TGTGCCAGCAGCCCTGACAGGGGGCTTCAGCCCCAGCATTTT | TRBJ1-5 | NA | TRBD1 | TRBV5-8
CASSPSGGTYEQYF | TGTGCCAGCAGTCCGAGCGGGGGTACCTACGAGCAGTACTTC | TRBJ2-7 | many | TRBD2 | TRBV11-2
CASSLVKGRNTEAFF | TGTGCCAGCAGCTTAGTAAAGGGAAGGAACACTGAAGCTTTCTTT | TRBJ1-1 | NA | NA | TRBV7-8
CASSLGPPDSGNTIYF | TGTGCCAGCAGCTTAGGCCCCCCGGACTCTGGAAACACCATATATTTT | TRBJ1-3 | NA | NA | TRBV11-2
CAWSVRGGPAYYNEQFF | TGTGCCTGGAGTGTAAGGGGGGGGCCCGCCTACTACAATGAGCAGTTCTTC | TRBJ2-1 | NA | NA | TRBV30
CASSYSMNGYYGYTF | TGTGCCAGCAGTTACTCGATGAACGGGTATTATGGCTACACCTTC | TRBJ1-2 | few | NA | TRBV6-5
CASSPTGGDAEAFF | TGTGCCAGCAGCCCGACAGGGGGGGATGCTGAAGCTTTCTTT | TRBJ1-1 | NA | TRBD1 | TRBV3-1/TRBV3-2
CASSHGGAGELFF | TGCGCCAGCAGCCACGGAGGGGCCGGGGAGCTGTTTTTT | TRBJ2-2 | NA | NA | TRBV5-1
CASSWGPAQNIQYF | TGTGCCAGCAGCTGGGGCCCGGCTCAGAACATTCAGTACTTC | TRBJ2-4 | NA | NA | TRBV5-8
CASSHRFTEAFF | TGTGCCAGCAGTCACCGCTTCACTGAAGCTTTCTTT | TRBJ1-1 | NA | NA | TRBV6-5
CASGFFPGNEKLFF | TGTGCTAGTGGTTTCTTCCCCGGGAATGAAAAACTGTTTTTT | TRBJ1-4 | NA | NA | TRBV12-5
CASSFPQGTTEAFF | TGTGCCAGCAGCTTTCCACAGGGAACCACTGAAGCTTTCTTT | TRBJ1-1 | NA | NA | TRBV13
CASSLMTGGTGELFF | TGCGCCAGCAGCTTGATGACCGGCGGGACCGGGGAGCTGTTTTTT | TRBJ2-2 | NA | NA | TRBV5-1
CASSAARETEAFF | TGTGCCAGCAGTGCCGCCCGTGAAACTGAAGCTTTCTTT | TRBJ1-1 | NA | NA | TRBV12-3/TRBV12-4
CASSGYRGRNQPQHF | TGTGCCAGCAGCGGATACAGGGGCCGCAATCAGCCCCAGCATTTT | TRBJ1-5 | NA | TRBD1 | TRBV7-4
CASSLTRGSRTEAFF | TGTGCCAGCAGCTTAACGAGGGGGTCCCGGACTGAAGCTTTCTTT | TRBJ1-1 | NA | NA | TRBV7-3
CSAGGLGGTDTQYF | TGCAGCGCTGGAGGCCTCGGAGGCACAGATACGCAGTATTTT | TRBJ2-3 | NA | NA | TRBV29-1
CAISESRGRMDGEKLFF | TGTGCCATCAGTGAGTCAAGGGGGCGAATGGATGGTGAAAAACTGTTTTTT | TRBJ1-4 | NA | TRBD1 | TRBV10-3
CASSATGDQPQHF | TGTGCCAGCAGCGCGACAGGGGACCAGCCCCAGCATTTT | TRBJ1-5 | NA | TRBD1 | TRBV6-5
CASSLIASGGGSGELFF | TGTGCCAGCAGCTTAATAGCCTCGGGAGGGGGCAGCGGGGAGCTGTTTTTT | TRBJ2-2 | NA | NA | TRBV7-3
CASSPAGQGTDTQYF | TGTGCCAGCTCACCCGCGGGACAGGGTACAGATACGCAGTATTTT | TRBJ2-3 | NA | TRBD1 | TRBV18
CASSPDGYEQYF | TGTGCCAGCAGCCCAGATGGCTACGAGCAGTACTTC | TRBJ2-7 | few | NA | TRBV11-2
CASSLQGSYGYTF | TGTGCCAGCAGTTTACAGGGGTCCTATGGCTACACCTTC | TRBJ1-2 | once | TRBD1 | TRBV7-2
CATRAAGGSYEQYF | TGTGCCACCAGGGCGGCAGGGGGATCTTACGAGCAGTACTTC | TRBJ2-7 | NA | TRBD1 | TRBV15
CASSLEGEDNQPQHF | TGCGCCAGCAGCTTGGAGGGAGAGGATAATCAGCCCCAGCATTTT | TRBJ1-5 | NA | NA | TRBV5-1
CASSLETGGFHNSPLHF | TGCGCCAGCAGCTTGGAAACAGGAGGGTTCCATAATTCACCCCTCCACTTT | TRBJ1-6 | NA | NA | TRBV5-1
CASRDGGISPLHF | TGTGCCAGCAGGGACGGAGGGATTTCACCCCTCCACTTT | TRBJ1-6 | NA | NA | TRBV2
CASSEAQGDGNTIYF | TGTGCCAGCAGTGAAGCGCAGGGGGATGGAAACACCATATATTTT | TRBJ1-3 | NA | TRBD1 | TRBV6-1
CASSSTRDNSPLHF | TGTGCCAGCAGTTCGACGAGGGATAATTCACCCCTCCACTTT | TRBJ1-6 | NA | NA | TRBV6-6
CASSYSKPGLGGEQFF | TGTGCCAGCAGTTACTCGAAACCCGGACTAGGGGGCGAGCAGTTCTTC | TRBJ2-1 | few | NA | TRBV6-2/TRBV6-3
CASSTAGTGYEKLFF | TGTGCCAGTAGTACGGCCGGGACAGGGTATGAAAAACTGTTTTTT | TRBJ1-4 | NA | TRBD1 | TRBV19
CASSLLGTSNTEAFF | TGTGCCAGCTCCCTCCTTGGGACATCGAACACTGAAGCTTTCTTT | TRBJ1-1 | NA | NA | TRBV19
CASSVESYRGSPLHF | TGTGCCAGCAGCGTAGAATCCTACAGGGGCTCACCCCTCCACTTT | TRBJ1-6 | NA | TRBD1 | TRBV9